This paragraph covers one T cell receptor (beta chain) sequence. The germline gene is not matched at one end of the junction; a read error may be the cause. The CDR3 totals 10 residues. Germline assignment: CDR1 SNHLY and CDR2 FYNNEI. This entry comes from a study of glioma-infiltrating T cells. Amplification of TCR alpha and beta CDR3 regions from RNA used iRepertoire nested multiplex PCR. TCRdb re-called the multiplex PCR reads with MiXCR, one entry per CDR3 protein. The table has more than 95,000 distinct CDR3 sequences, 20% to 25% seen once. The receptor was isolated from a human donor with low-grade glioma or glioblastoma, undergoing nonglioma brain surgery, or in good health (not recorded which). Sequencing input: glioma tissue, nonneoplastic brain tissue, or PBMCs (not recorded which). The chain employs TRBV2 and TRBJ2-3; maybe TRBD2 (6 bases). CDR3 protein: CASSGEAQYF. CDR3 DNA sequence: TGCGCCAGCAGTGGGGAGGCGCAGTATTTT. Full variable domain (missing parts from reference TRBV2 and TRBJ2-3): EPEVTQTPSHQVTQMGQEVILRCVPISNHLYFYWYRQILGQKVEFLVSFYNNEISEKSEIFDDQFSVERPDGSNFTLKIRSTKLEDSAMYFCASSGEAQYFGPGTRLTVL.